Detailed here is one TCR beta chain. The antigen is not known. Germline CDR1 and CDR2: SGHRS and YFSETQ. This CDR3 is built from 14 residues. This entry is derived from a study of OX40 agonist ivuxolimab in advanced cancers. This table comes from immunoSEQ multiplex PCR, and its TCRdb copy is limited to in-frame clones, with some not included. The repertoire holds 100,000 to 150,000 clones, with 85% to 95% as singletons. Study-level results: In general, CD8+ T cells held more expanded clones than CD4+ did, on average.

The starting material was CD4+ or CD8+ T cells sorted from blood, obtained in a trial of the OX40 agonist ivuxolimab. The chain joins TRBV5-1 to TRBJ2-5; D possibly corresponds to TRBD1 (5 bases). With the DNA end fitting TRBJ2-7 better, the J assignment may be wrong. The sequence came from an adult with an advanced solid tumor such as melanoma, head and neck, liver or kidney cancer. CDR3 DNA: TGCGCCAGCAGCTTGGAGCAGGGTGTCTACGAGCAGTACTTC. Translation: CASSLEQGVYEQYF.